Listed below are T cell receptor beta chains from one sample, sequenced in a study of T cell repertoires in cytomegalovirus infection. TCRdb recomputed calls from the reads with MiXCR, one row per CDR3 protein. Among some 160,000 distinct CDR3 sequences listed, about a sixth were seen once. Sample: CD8+ T cells from PBMCs. Every receptor here comes from a human donor in good health (CMV status not recorded). Some clones in this sample may be carry-over from other donors' samples. CDR3s include the opening cysteine and the closing phenylalanine or tryptophan. D genes are given only for firm matches. The size of a clone is reported for some rows only, either as once, few or many, or as a class for expanded clones.

d_gene	v_gene	abundance	j_gene	CDR3nt	CDR3aa
-	TRBV6-2/TRBV6-3	-	TRBJ2-6	TGTGCCAGCAGTTACTCTGGCTCTGGGGCCAACGTCCTGACTTTC	CASSYSGSGANVLTF
-	TRBV7-2	few	TRBJ2-2	TGTGCCAGCTACGGGGGCGCGTTGGAAACCGGGGAGCTGTTTTTT	CASYGGALETGELFF
-	TRBV7-2	many	TRBJ1-1	TGTGCCAGCAGCTTAGTGGCACAGATGAACACTGAAGCTTTCTTT	CASSLVAQMNTEAFF
TRBD2	TRBV5-5	-	TRBJ2-1	TGTGCCAGCAGCTTGAGGTCTAGCGGGAGGTTCTACAATGAGCAGTTCTTC	CASSLRSSGRFYNEQFF
-	TRBV7-9	-	TRBJ1-1	TGTGCCTCTTACGAGGGTAACACTGAAGCTTTCTTT	CASYEGNTEAFF
TRBD2	TRBV7-3	few	TRBJ2-1	TGTGCCAGCAGCCTCCGGGGGGTCAACTCCTACAATGAGCAGTTCTTC	CASSLRGVNSYNEQFF
-	TRBV6-2/TRBV6-3	few	TRBJ1-5	TGTGCCAGCAGTTCCTCGGTAGATAGCAATCAGCCCCAGCATTTT	CASSSSVDSNQPQHF
TRBD1	TRBV29-1	many	TRBJ1-4	TGCAGCGTTGAAGATTGGGACAGGGGAGATCCTGGGCATGAAAAACTGTTTTTT	CSVEDWDRGDPGHEKLFF
-	TRBV4-3	-	TRBJ2-4	TGCGCCAGCAGTGACATAGCCAAAAACATTCAGTACTTC	CASSDIAKNIQYF
-	TRBV7-2	-	TRBJ2-7	TGTGCCAGCAGCCAGACTCCAGGGCTCGGCTACGAGCAGTACTTC	CASSQTPGLGYEQYF
-	TRBV7-9	-	TRBJ2-1	TGTGCCAGCAGCTATCTTATAAATGAGCAGTTCTTC	CASSYLINEQFF